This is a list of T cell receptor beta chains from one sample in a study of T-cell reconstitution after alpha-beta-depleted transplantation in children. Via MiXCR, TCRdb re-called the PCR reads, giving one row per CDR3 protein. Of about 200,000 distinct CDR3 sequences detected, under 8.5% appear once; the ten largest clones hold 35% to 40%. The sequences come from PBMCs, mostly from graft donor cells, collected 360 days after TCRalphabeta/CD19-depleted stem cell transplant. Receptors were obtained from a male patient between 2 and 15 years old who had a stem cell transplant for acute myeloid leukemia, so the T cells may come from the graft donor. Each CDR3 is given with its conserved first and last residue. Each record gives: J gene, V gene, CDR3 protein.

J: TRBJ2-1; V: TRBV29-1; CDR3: CSVGGRVHEQFF
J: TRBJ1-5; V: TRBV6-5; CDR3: CASSYSQGAHQPQHF
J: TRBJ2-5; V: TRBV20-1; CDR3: CTAGRVRGTQYF
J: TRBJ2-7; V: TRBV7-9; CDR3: CASSPPMTSGDYEQYF
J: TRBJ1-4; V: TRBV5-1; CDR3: CASSPSRQGAVEKLFF
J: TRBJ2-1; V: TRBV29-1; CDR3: CSGLIQGGYNEQFF
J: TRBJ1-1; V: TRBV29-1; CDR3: CSVEEDGNTEAFF
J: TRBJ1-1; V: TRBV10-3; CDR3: CAISDKQGNTEAFF
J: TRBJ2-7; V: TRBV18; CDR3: CASSPGTSGSLLYEQYF
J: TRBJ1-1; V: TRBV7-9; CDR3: CASNLMGRANTEAFF
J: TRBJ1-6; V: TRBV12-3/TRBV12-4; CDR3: CASSFGGLINSPLHF
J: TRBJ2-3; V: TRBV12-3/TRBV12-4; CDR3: CASSLIPGQGTDTQYF
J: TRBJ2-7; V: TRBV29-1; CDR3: CSVGTGYEQYF
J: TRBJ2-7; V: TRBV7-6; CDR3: CASSLELAGTGAYEQYF
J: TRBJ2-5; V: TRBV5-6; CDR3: CASSSPGLAGETQYF
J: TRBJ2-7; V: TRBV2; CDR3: CASSRTGIHEQYF
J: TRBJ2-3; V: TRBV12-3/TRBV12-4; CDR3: CASSLTGYRATDTQYF
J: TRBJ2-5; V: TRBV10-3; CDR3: CAISGTGGETQYF
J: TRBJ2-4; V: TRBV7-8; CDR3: CASSLGLGVSPLAKNIQYF
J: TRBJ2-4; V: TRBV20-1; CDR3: CSARDGSGRALGNIQYF
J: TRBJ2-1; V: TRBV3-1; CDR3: CASSQEGLAAYNEQFF
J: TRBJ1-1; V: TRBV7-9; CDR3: CASSAGLQGQNTEAFF
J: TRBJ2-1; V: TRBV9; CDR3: CASSGGADPNNEQFF
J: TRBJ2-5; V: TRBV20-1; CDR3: CSAPRWGGRYETQYF
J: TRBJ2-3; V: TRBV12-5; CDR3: CVSWGNAGDTQYF
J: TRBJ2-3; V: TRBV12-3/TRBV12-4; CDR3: CASNGQIVDTQYF
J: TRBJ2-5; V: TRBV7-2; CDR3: CASSLQTSQETQYF
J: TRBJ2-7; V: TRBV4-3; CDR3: CASSPLRGSSYEQYF
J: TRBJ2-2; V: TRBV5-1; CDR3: CASSRVAGELFF
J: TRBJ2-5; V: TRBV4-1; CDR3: CASSQDLLGQIQYF
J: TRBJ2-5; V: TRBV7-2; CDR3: CASSYQGQETQYF
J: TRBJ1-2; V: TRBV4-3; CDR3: CASSQGRGDGYTF
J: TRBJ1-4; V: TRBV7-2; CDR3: CASSLRGWTNEKLFF
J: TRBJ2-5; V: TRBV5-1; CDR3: CASSMKQDQETQYF
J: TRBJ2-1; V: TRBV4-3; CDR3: CASSEGGGNEQFF
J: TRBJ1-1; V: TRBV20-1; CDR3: CSASRKNTEAFF
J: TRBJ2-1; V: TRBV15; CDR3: CATKIGGTGNNEQFF
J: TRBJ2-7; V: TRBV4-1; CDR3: CASSLLQGNNEQYF
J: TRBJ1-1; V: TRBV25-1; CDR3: CASSEYRENTEAFF
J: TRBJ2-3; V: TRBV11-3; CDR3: CASSSEADTQYF
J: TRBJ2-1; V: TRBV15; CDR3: CATTSPGLVNQYNEQFF
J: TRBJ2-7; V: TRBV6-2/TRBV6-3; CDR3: CASSYPTGTPTYEQYF
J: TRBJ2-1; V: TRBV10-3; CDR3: CAISETLDRGQYNEQFF
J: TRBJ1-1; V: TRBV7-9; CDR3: CASSSGPTEAFF
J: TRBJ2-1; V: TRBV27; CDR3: CASSFIFSYNEQFF
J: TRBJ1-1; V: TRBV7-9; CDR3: CASSVGGNMNTEAFF
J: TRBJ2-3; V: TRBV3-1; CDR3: CASSRLAGGTDTQYF
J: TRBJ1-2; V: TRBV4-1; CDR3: CASSQRGGDREYYGYTF
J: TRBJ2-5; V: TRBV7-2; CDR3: CASSFRLAGETQYF
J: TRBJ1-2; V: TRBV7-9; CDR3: CASSLDREDYGYTF
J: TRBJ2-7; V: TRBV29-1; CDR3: CSVRIGVNYEQYF
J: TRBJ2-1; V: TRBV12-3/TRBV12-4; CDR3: CASRSGAGNEQFF
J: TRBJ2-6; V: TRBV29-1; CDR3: CSVGGTDGTSGANVLTF
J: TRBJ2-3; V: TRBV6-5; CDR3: CASSYATSGRAPPQYF
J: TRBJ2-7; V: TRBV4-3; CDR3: CASSRDNALEQYF
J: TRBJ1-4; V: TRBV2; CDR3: CASSRQGVPGEKLFF
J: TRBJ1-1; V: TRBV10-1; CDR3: CASSGTPDRGTMNTEAFF
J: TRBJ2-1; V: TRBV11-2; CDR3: CASSRGEYEQFF
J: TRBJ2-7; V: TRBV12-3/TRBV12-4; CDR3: CASSLGGFRTLANEQYF